The 29 T cell receptor beta chains given below trace back to one sample, sequenced in a study of T cell responses to AZD1222 COVID-19 vaccine. Profiled with immunoSEQ multiplex PCR; TCRdb holds only in-frame clones, not every one. Of 150,000 to 200,000 clones in the sample, roughly 93% were seen once. Sequenced material: peripheral blood, taken on day 0 of AZD1222 vaccination. The receptor set was obtained from an adult in good health.

V is TRBV21-1 and J is TRBJ1-4. TRBV21-1 is marked as a pseudogene. The CDR3 is 17 residues long. The CDR3 here is CASSFRGSKGTNEKLFF. Written as DNA, the CDR3 is TGTGCCAGCAGTTTCCGGGGCAGCAAAGGAACTAATGAAAAACTGTTTTTT.

The V gene is TRBV5-4, the J gene TRBJ2-1; D remains unclear. The ends were cut back, 0 bases at V and 1 base at J, with 8 bases in the middle. CDR1 and CDR2 from the germline V gene are SGHNT and YYREEE (reference sequence). The CDR3 has 15 amino acids. The CDR3, as DNA: TGTGCCAGCAGCTTGGGGGGTCAGTCCTACAATGAGCAGTTCTTC. Protein: CASSLGGQSYNEQFF.

The chain combines TRBV4-1 with TRBJ1-1, with a weak D call TRBD1 (5 bases). The CDR3 consists of 13 residues. Trimming removed 0 bases from V and 7 bases from J, with 9 bases in between. The V gene's germline CDR1 is MGHRA and CDR2 YSYEKL. CDR3 region: CASSQEGGFEAFF. CDR3 coding DNA: TGCGCCAGCAGCCAAGAGGGGGGGTTTGAAGCTTTCTTT.

The chain carries TRBV5-1 and TRBJ2-7, with a weak D call TRBD2 (5 bases). The germline V gene has CDR1 SGHRS and CDR2 YFSETQ. This CDR3 contains 13 residues. Trimming pared 2 bases from V and 3 bases from J, leaving 9 bases between. The CDR3 here is CASSFSEIYEQYF. The CDR3 DNA follows: TGCGCCAGCAGCTTTAGCGAGATCTACGAGCAGTACTTC.

This chain uses TRBV7-2 with TRBJ2-1; possible D gene TRBD2, 7 bases. Germline V gene lookup returns CDR1 SGHTA and CDR2 FQGNSA. With 5 bases removed from V and 10 bases from J, the gap between germline ends came to 21 bases. The CDR3 has 15 amino acids. CDR3 sequence: CASSLPGGLEGEQFF. The DNA for the CDR3 is TGTGCCAGCAGCCTGCCGGGGGGCTTAGAAGGCGAGCAGTTCTTC.

The DNA for the CDR3 is TGTGCCAGCAGCAGGGGTGGAGCAGATACGCAGTATTTT. As protein: CASSRGGADTQYF. The chain uses TRBV7-9 and TRBJ2-3; D is possibly TRBD1 (5 bases). V was clipped by 5 bases and J by 4 bases, with 10 bases between them. CDR1 is SEHNR, CDR2 FQNEAQ, per germline (reference sequence). This CDR3 has 13 amino acids.

This sequence joins TRBV2 and TRBJ2-7; D not certain. Per germline, CDR1 SNHLY and CDR2 FYNNEI. CDR3 length equals 12 residues. V dropped 8 bases and J dropped 1 base, with 9 bases sitting between them. The CDR3 DNA follows: TGTGCCAGCCGGCTCGGTTCCTACGAGCAGTACTTC. It yields the protein CASRLGSYEQYF.

The J gene is TRBJ1-2, the V gene TRBV2, with D unclear. Germline CDR1 is SNHLY and CDR2 is FYNNEI. The CDR3 has 12 amino acids. Deletions cut 11 bases from V and 6 bases from J, with 16 bases between. The CDR3, as DNA: TGTGCCGGCTCTTGGGGAACGAATGGCTACACCTTC. As protein: CAGSWGTNGYTF.

This clone was seen a single time. J is TRBJ2-1 and V is TRBV7-9; D may be TRBD2 (6 bases). V was shortened by 5 bases and J by 2 bases, with 22 bases between the two germline ends. Germline V gene sequence: CDR1 SEHNR, CDR2 FQNEAQ (reference sequence). The CDR3 totals 18 residues. CDR3 nucleotide sequence: TGTGCCAGCAGCCGCACCCGCGGAGGAGCGGGCGCCTACAATGAGCAGTTCTTC. Translating gives CASSRTRGGAGAYNEQFF.

The V gene is TRBV18, the J gene TRBJ2-5; D unresolved. Trimming cost V 8 bases and J 2 bases, with 9 bases left between them. In germline, CDR1 is KGHSH, CDR2 LQKENI. The CDR3 has 12 amino acids. The CDR3 nucleotides read TGTGCCAGCGCCGAGGCTCAAGAGACCCAGTACTTC. It encodes CASAEAQETQYF.

The rearrangement joins TRBV3-1 (or the pseudogene TRBV3-2) to TRBJ2-7; 12 bases line up with TRBD2. The CDR3 is made up of 18 amino acids. Trimming cost V 2 bases and J 4 bases; bases outside gene matches: 12. The germline CDR1 and CDR2 sequences are LGHDT and YNNKEL (reference sequence). The CDR3 region is CASSQLANLAGGGYEQYF. The CDR3 DNA reads TGTGCCAGCAGCCAACTGGCCAACCTAGCGGGAGGGGGGTACGAGCAGTACTTC.

This clone was seen a few times. This sequence joins TRBV12-3 or TRBV12-4 and TRBJ2-3, with no clear D. CDR3 length: 13 amino acids. V gave up 1 base and J gave up 2 bases, with 4 bases separating them. The CDR3 DNA reads as TGTGCCAGCAGTTTAGTCCACACAGATACGCAGTATTTT. This encodes CASSLVHTDTQYF.

This sequence joins TRBV18 and TRBJ1-1; D perhaps matches TRBD1 (6 bases). The germline V gene encodes CDR1 KGHSH and CDR2 LQKENI. The CDR3 is 17 residues long. The ends were cut back, 4 bases at V and 0 bases at J, with 18 bases in the middle. The CDR3 spells CASSQDSSIKLNTEAFF. Here the CDR3 DNA reads TGTGCCAGCTCACAGGACAGTAGCATCAAGTTGAACACTGAAGCTTTCTTT.

V and J are TRBV12-3 or TRBV12-4 and TRBJ2-3; D gene uncertain. V was cut by 3 bases and J by 0 bases, with 1 base left in between. The CDR3 runs to 12 residues. The CDR3 DNA follows: TGTGCCAGCAGTTTCAGCACAGATACGCAGTATTTT. Translating it yields CASSFSTDTQYF.

The count of this clone is one. The CDR3 DNA reads TGCAGCGTGGATACCGGGACAGGAGGTACCGGGGAGCTGTTTTTT. Encoded protein: CSVDTGTGGTGELFF. This chain uses TRBV29-1 with TRBJ2-2, with 8 bases matching TRBD1. CDR1 SQVTM and CDR2 ANQGSEA come from the germline V gene. This CDR3 contains 15 residues. V gave up 6 bases and J gave up 5 bases; unmatched junction bases: 11.

The chain employs TRBV13 and TRBJ2-7; 9 bases align to TRBD2. Germline trimming cut 5 bases from V and 3 bases from J; bases unmatched to any gene: 5. CDR1 PRHDT and CDR2 FYEKMQ come from the germline V gene (reference sequence). This CDR3 is built from 14 residues. The CDR3 protein is CASSPRTSDYEQYF. Written as DNA, the CDR3 is TGTGCCAGCAGCCCACGGACTAGCGACTACGAGCAGTACTTC.

The gene calls are TRBV6-6 and TRBJ1-3, with D possibly being TRBD1 (5 bases). Germline lookup yields CDR1 MNHNY and CDR2 SVGAGI (reference sequence). There are 17 residues in the CDR3. V lost 5 bases, J lost 0 bases, and 17 bases lay in between. The CDR3 sequence is CASSPDLGGSSGNTIYF. CDR3 coding DNA: TGTGCCAGCAGTCCCGACCTGGGGGGGAGCTCTGGAAACACCATATATTTT.

The chain joins TRBV6-4 to TRBJ1-2, with 7 bases that match TRBD1. V shed 3 bases, J shed 3 bases, and the junction held 10 bases outside the gene matches. The CDR3 consists of 16 residues. Germline V gives CDR1 MRHNA, CDR2 SNTAGT. CDR3 nucleotides: TGTGCCAGCAGTGATGGTCATGGGACAGCTTACTATGGCTACACCTTC. Its protein product is CASSDGHGTAYYGYTF.

This clone was found many times. This chain connects TRBV2 to TRBJ2-3; possible D gene TRBD1, 5 bases. CDR3 length: 14 amino acids. The V gene lost 0 bases and the J gene lost 5 bases, with 9 bases spanning the gap. CDR1 and CDR2 (germline): SNHLY, FYNNEI. CDR3: CASSEASRVDTQYF. The CDR3 DNA reads as TGTGCCAGCAGTGAAGCATCCAGGGTAGATACGCAGTATTTT.

This clone has just a few counts. The chain is built from TRBV4-1 and TRBJ1-2; 8 bases line up with TRBD1. V lost 5 bases, J lost 5 bases, and 4 bases stayed unmatched. The CDR3 is 13 amino acids. Germline lookup yields CDR1 MGHRA and CDR2 YSYEKL. CDR3 in amino acids: CASSDGTGYGYTF. As DNA, the CDR3 is TGCGCCAGCAGCGACGGGACAGGTTATGGCTACACCTTC.

This clone was counted once. This chain uses TRBV2 with TRBJ2-2, with D perhaps TRBD2 (5 bases). This CDR3 contains 16 residues. The V end was cut by 5 bases, the J end by 6 bases, with 19 bases between. The germline V gene has CDR1 SNHLY and CDR2 FYNNEI. The CDR3 reads CASSPFTSRAAGELFF. The CDR3 DNA is TGTGCCAGCAGTCCATTTACTAGTCGGGCCGCCGGGGAGCTGTTTTTT. Together with reference TRBV2 and TRBJ2-2, the CDR3 gives the full variable domain: EPEVTQTPSHQVTQMGQEVILRCVPISNHLYFYWYRQILGQKVEFLVSFYNNEISEKSEIFDDQFSVERPDGSNFTLKIRSTKLEDSAMYFCASSPFTSRAAGELFFGEGSRLTVL.

V usage is TRBV19 and J usage is TRBJ2-2; D is possibly TRBD1 or TRBD2 (5 bases each). This CDR3 is built from 13 residues. V lost 7 bases and J 7 bases, leaving 13 bases between the germline ends. Germline values: CDR1 LNHDA, CDR2 SQIVND (reference sequence). Here the CDR3 reads CASKTGTIGELFF. For the CDR3, the DNA is TGTGCCAGTAAAACGGGGACCATCGGGGAGCTGTTTTTT.

V is TRBV9 and J is TRBJ2-3; 9 bases are a match to TRBD2. V shed 3 bases, J shed 5 bases, and the junction held 7 bases outside the gene matches. Germline CDR1 SGDLS, CDR2 YYNGEE. The CDR3 loop spans 15 amino acids. The CDR3 DNA follows: TGTGCCAGCAGCGCTGGGGCGGGGGGGCGAGATACGCAGTATTTT. It encodes CASSAGAGGRDTQYF. Together with reference TRBV9 and TRBJ2-3, the CDR3 gives the full variable domain: DSGVTQTPKHLITATGQRVTLRCSPRSGDLSVYWYQQSLDQGLQFLIQYYNGEERAKGNILERFSAQQFPDLHSELNLSSLELGDSALYFCASSAGAGGRDTQYFGPGTRLTVL.

The V gene is TRBV2, the J gene TRBJ2-7, with TRBD2 identical over 9 bases. Germline assignment: CDR1 SNHLY and CDR2 FYNNEI. Germline trimming cut 4 bases from V and 3 bases from J; bases unmatched to any gene: 4. The CDR3 runs 14 residues. The CDR3 coding sequence is TGTGCCAGCAGTGGACTAGCGGAAAACTACGAGCAGTACTTC. Translating gives CASSGLAENYEQYF.

This chain uses TRBV10-3 with TRBJ1-5, with D perhaps matching TRBD1 (5 bases). Germline values: CDR1 ENHRY, CDR2 SYGVKD. The ends were cut back, 2 bases at V and 8 bases at J, with 16 bases in the middle. This CDR3 is built from 15 residues. This chain's CDR3 is CAISERDSPAEPQHF. The CDR3, as DNA: TGTGCCATCAGTGAGCGGGACTCACCGGCGGAGCCCCAGCATTTT.

The chain combines TRBV5-1 with TRBJ2-2; 7 bases align to TRBD1. Germline trimming cut 7 bases from V and 0 bases from J; bases unmatched to any gene: 6. Germline V lookup: CDR1 SGHRS, CDR2 YFSETQ. The CDR3 sequence is 15 residues long. The CDR3 nucleotides read TGCGCCAGCCGACAGGGACCCACGAACACCGGGGAGCTGTTTTTT. Amino acid sequence: CASRQGPTNTGELFF.

The V call is TRBV7-2, the J call TRBJ1-6; D call uncertain. The CDR3 extends over 15 amino acids. From germline, CDR1 is SGHTA and CDR2 FQGNSA. The V end was cut by 1 base, the J end by 5 bases, with 9 bases between. The CDR3 region has the DNA TGTGCCAGCAGCTTAGTCCCCCAAAATAATTCACCCCTCCACTTT. Its protein product is CASSLVPQNNSPLHF. Using reference TRBV7-2 and TRBJ1-6 for the parts outside the CDR3, the full variable domain is GAGVSQSPSNKVTEKGKDVELRCDPISGHTALYWYRQSLGQGLEFLIYFQGNSAPDKSGLPSDRFSAERTGGSVSTLTIQRTQQEDSAVYLCASSLVPQNNSPLHFGNGTRLTVT.

This chain connects TRBV2 to TRBJ2-3; TRBD2 aligns across 10 bases. The CDR3 length is 14 residues. CDR1 is SNHLY and CDR2 is FYNNEI in the germline V gene. Trimming cost V 5 bases and J 4 bases; bases outside gene matches: 3. The CDR3 sequence: CASSLLAGPDTQYF. The CDR3 bases are TGTGCCAGCAGTTTACTAGCGGGACCAGATACGCAGTATTTT.

This rearrangement joins TRBV28 to TRBJ1-3; D gene ambiguous. The CDR3 loop spans 14 amino acids. V was clipped by 5 bases and J by 1 base, with 9 bases between them. Germline loops: CDR1 MDHEN, CDR2 SYDVKM. Here the CDR3 reads CASSVSASGNTIYF. The CDR3 DNA follows: TGTGCCAGCAGTGTGTCCGCTTCTGGAAACACCATATATTTT. Full variable domain (rest looked up from reference TRBV28 and TRBJ1-3): DVKVTQSSRYLVKRTGEKVFLECVQDMDHENMFWYRQDPGLGLRLIYFSYDVKMKEKGDIPEGYSVSREKKERFSLILESASTNQTSMYLCASSVSASGNTIYFGEGSWLTVV.